A selection of T cell receptor beta chains follows, all from one sample in a study of blood T cell repertoires in COVID-19. Sequenced by immunoSEQ multiplex PCR; TCRdb stores in-frame clones only, minus some. The table shows 100,000 or so clones, with roughly 92% occurring only once. Sequenced: peripheral blood. The receptors stem from a man aged 65 to 85 with acute or convalescent COVID-19. Each CDR3 is given with its conserved first and last residue. A D gene is named only where the DNA matches it firmly. Only part of the rows carry a size: once, few, many, or a class if the clone is expanded.

J | V | D | size | CDR3 | DNA
TRBJ1-5 | TRBV7-9 | TRBD1 | . | CASSQTGVDQPQHF | TGTGCCAGCAGCCAGACAGGGGTGGACCAGCCCCAGCATTTT
TRBJ1-5 | TRBV28 | TRBD1 | . | CASSFRTGVFKPQHF | TGTGCCAGCAGTTTTAGGACAGGGGTTTTCAAGCCCCAGCATTTT
TRBJ1-5 | TRBV19 | . | once | CASSLTVGQPQHF | TGTGCCAGTAGCTTGACAGTCGGTCAGCCCCAGCATTTT
TRBJ1-6 | TRBV6-6 | . | . | CASSFSQGGNSPLHF | TGTGCCAGCAGTTTCTCACAGGGTGGTAATTCACCCCTCCACTTT
TRBJ2-7 | TRBV19 | TRBD2 | . | CAITPSRGGHPYEQYF | TGTGCCATCACACCCTCCCGGGGGGGACATCCCTACGAGCAGTACTTC
TRBJ1-1 | TRBV7-9 | . | . | CASSLSPGSGTEAFF | TGTGCCAGCAGCTTAAGTCCGGGGAGCGGCACTGAAGCTTTCTTT
TRBJ1-3 | TRBV9 | . | many | CASSLGGPGNTIYF | TGTGCCAGCAGCCTGGGAGGGCCAGGAAACACCATATATTTT
TRBJ1-4 | TRBV4-2 | . | . | CASSGHPNEKLFF | TGTGCCAGCAGCGGGCACCCGAACGAAAAACTGTTTTTT
TRBJ1-5 | TRBV19 | TRBD1 | . | CASNRQGINQPQHF | TGTGCCAGTAATAGACAGGGGATCAATCAGCCCCAGCATTTT
TRBJ2-7 | TRBV6-5 | . | . | CASRIGHEQYF | TGTGCCAGCAGAATCGGTCACGAGCAGTACTTC
TRBJ2-3 | TRBV7-3 | TRBD2 | . | CASSSLQGKRTSGGLTDTQYF | TGTGCCAGCAGCTCTCTCCAGGGGAAGCGGACTAGCGGGGGCCTCACAGATACGCAGTATTTT
TRBJ2-7 | TRBV6-2/TRBV6-3 | . | . | CASSYLGAYEQYF | TGTGCCAGCAGTTACCTGGGGGCATACGAGCAGTACTTC
TRBJ2-7 | TRBV5-1 | . | . | CASTNPQSSYEQYF | TGCGCCAGCACCAATCCACAGTCTTCCTACGAGCAGTACTTC
TRBJ1-4 | TRBV7-2 | TRBD1 | . | CASSPRRGQQNEKLFF | TGTGCCAGCAGCCCTCGCCGGGGACAGCAGAATGAAAAACTGTTTTTT
TRBJ2-1 | TRBV27 | TRBD2 | . | CASRGTSGRNNEQFF | TGTGCCAGCAGGGGGACTAGCGGGAGAAACAATGAGCAGTTCTTC
TRBJ2-5 | TRBV30 | TRBD2 | . | CAWGLAGGRKTQYF | TGTGCCTGGGGACTAGCGGGGGGGCGTAAGACCCAGTACTTC
TRBJ1-5 | TRBV28 | . | . | CASSGAFTLGQSQHF | TGTGCCAGCAGTGGTGCCTTTACACTTGGGCAGAGCCAGCATTTT
TRBJ1-2 | TRBV7-8 | . | . | CASSLAPLHGYTF | TGTGCCAGCAGCTTAGCACCCCTCCACGGTTACACCTTC
TRBJ2-7 | TRBV7-9 | . | . | CASSLGSGYEQYF | TGTGCCAGCAGCTTAGGGAGTGGGTACGAGCAGTACTTC
TRBJ1-4 | TRBV4-1 | TRBD1 | . | CASSLQDRGNEKLFF | TGCGCCAGCAGCCTTCAGGACAGGGGTAATGAAAAACTGTTTTTT
TRBJ2-7 | TRBV25-1 | TRBD1 | . | CASSEPGTGGYEQYF | TGTGCCAGCAGTGAACCCGGGACAGGGGGCTACGAGCAGTACTTC
TRBJ1-2 | TRBV27 | . | . | CASSPRGSNYGYTF | TGTGCCAGCAGTCCCAGGGGCTCGAACTATGGCTACACCTTC